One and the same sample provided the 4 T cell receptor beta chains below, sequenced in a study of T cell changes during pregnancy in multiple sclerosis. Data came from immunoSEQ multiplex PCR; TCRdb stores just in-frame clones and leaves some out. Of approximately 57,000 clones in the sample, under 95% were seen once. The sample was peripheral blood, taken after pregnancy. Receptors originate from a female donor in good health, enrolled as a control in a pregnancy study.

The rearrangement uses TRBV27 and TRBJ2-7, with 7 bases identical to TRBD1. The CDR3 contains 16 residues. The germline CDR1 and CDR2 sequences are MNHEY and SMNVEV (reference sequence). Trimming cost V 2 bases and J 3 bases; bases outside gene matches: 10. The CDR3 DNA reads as TGTGCCAGCAGTTTAAGACCGACAGGGTCCCACTACGAGCAGTACTTC. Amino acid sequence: CASSLRPTGSHYEQYF.

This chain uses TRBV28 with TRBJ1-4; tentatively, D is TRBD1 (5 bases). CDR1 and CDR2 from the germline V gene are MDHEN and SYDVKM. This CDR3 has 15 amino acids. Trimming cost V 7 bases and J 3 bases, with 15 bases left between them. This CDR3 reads CASTPPRGANEKLFF. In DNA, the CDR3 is TGTGCCAGCACCCCCCCGCGGGGGGCTAATGAAAAACTGTTTTTT.

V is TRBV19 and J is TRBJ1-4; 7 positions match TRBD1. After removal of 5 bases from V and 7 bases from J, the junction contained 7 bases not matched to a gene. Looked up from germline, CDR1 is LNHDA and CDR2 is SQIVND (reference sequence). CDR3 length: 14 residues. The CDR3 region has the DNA TGTGCCAGTAGTCCGGGACAGTCAAGTGAAAAACTGTTTTTT. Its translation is CASSPGQSSEKLFF.

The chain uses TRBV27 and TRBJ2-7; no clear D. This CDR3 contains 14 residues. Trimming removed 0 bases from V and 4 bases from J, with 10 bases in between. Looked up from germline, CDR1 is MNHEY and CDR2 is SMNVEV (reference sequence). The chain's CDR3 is CASSLSRSSYEQYF. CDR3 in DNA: TGTGCCAGCAGTTTATCCCGTTCCTCTTACGAGCAGTACTTC.